This entry lists 2 T cell receptor beta chains sequenced from one sample in a study of T cells in Graves' hyperthyroidism and ophthalmopathy. TCR beta CDR3 sequences were amplified from RNA transcripts. First-round RT-PCR of the TCR CDR3 relied on the HTBI primer set. TCRdb recomputed calls from the multiplex PCR reads with MiXCR, one row per CDR3 protein. The sample includes 550,000 to 600,000 distinct CDR3 sequences, 16% of them seen just once. Material: blood. The source of these receptors is a woman between 18 and 29 years old with Graves' hyperthyroidism.

This clonotype was seen at least ten times. V usage is TRBV20-1 and J usage is TRBJ1-5, with D possibly being TRBD1 (5 bases). CDR3 size: 15 residues. Germline V gene data show CDR1 as DFQATT and CDR2 as SNEGSKA (reference sequence). V lost 2 bases and J lost 2, with 13 bases in between. The CDR3 sequence is CSARKGRIGNQPQHF. CDR3 DNA sequence: TGCAGTGCTAGAAAGGGGAGGATTGGCAATCAGCCCCAGCATTTT.

Ten or more counts support this clonotype. A read error may account for a junction end that differs from germline. This sequence joins TRBV5-1 and TRBJ2-1, with unresolved D. The V gene's germline CDR1 is SGHRS and CDR2 YFSETQ. The CDR3 loop spans 12 amino acids. The CDR3 loop reads CASSTYYNEQFF. The CDR3 DNA follows: TGTGCCAGCAGCACCTACTACAATGAGCAGTTCTTC.